The 9 T cell receptor beta chains below were found in one sample sequenced in a study of blood T cell repertoires in COVID-19. Profiled with immunoSEQ multiplex PCR; TCRdb holds only in-frame clones, not every one. Seen here are approximately 300,000 clones, 75% to 90% observed once, and the top ten hold roughly 4.3%. The sequencing input was PBMCs or T cells enriched from blood (not recorded which). Receptors originate from a woman aged 25 to 39 who had recovered from COVID-19.

The V gene is TRBV28, the J gene TRBJ1-5; D ambiguous. The CDR3 loop spans 18 amino acids. Germline CDR1 and CDR2: MDHEN and SYDVKM. V lost 10 bases to trimming and J lost 3 bases, with 28 bases between them. This CDR3 reads CATHSSRRSPADNQPQHF. CDR3 in DNA: TGTGCCACCCACTCCTCGCGGCGTTCCCCGGCGGACAATCAGCCCCAGCATTTT. Together with reference TRBV28 and TRBJ1-5, the CDR3 gives the full variable domain: DVKVTQSSRYLVKRTGEKVFLECVQDMDHENMFWYRQDPGLGLRLIYFSYDVKMKEKGDIPEGYSVSREKKERFSLILESASTNQTSMYLCATHSSRRSPADNQPQHFGDGTRLSIL.

The chain uses TRBV19 and TRBJ1-5; D is possibly TRBD1 (6 bases). V lost 4 bases and J 0 bases, leaving 13 bases between the germline ends. Germline V gene data show CDR1 as LNHDA and CDR2 as SQIVND (reference sequence). The CDR3 extends over 16 amino acids. The CDR3 loop is CASSTLPGHSNQPQHF. As DNA, the CDR3 is TGTGCCAGTAGTACACTTCCGGGACATAGCAATCAGCCCCAGCATTTT.

The chain couples TRBV10-3 to TRBJ2-1, with 7 nucleotides matching TRBD1. With 4 bases clipped from V and 4 bases from J, the junction kept 4 bases outside the gene matches. Germline values: CDR1 ENHRY, CDR2 SYGVKD. This CDR3 region has 14 residues. The CDR3 sequence is CAISAQGEYNEQFF. CDR3 DNA sequence: TGTGCCATCAGTGCCCAGGGGGAATACAATGAGCAGTTCTTC.

The V gene is TRBV12-3 or TRBV12-4, the J gene TRBJ1-3; D is ambiguous. CDR3 length: 12 amino acids. Between the trimmed V and J ends, which lost 5 bases and 3 bases, there was a span of 5 bases. DNA of the CDR3: TGTGCCAGCAGTCCCCGTGGAAACACCATATATTTT. Its protein is CASSPRGNTIYF.

CDR3 residues: CAISAWTAYEQYF. The CDR3 DNA reads TGTGCCATCAGTGCCTGGACAGCATACGAGCAGTACTTC. The genes are TRBV10-3 and TRBJ2-7; D possibly corresponds to TRBD1 (6 bases). Between the trimmed V and J ends, which lost 4 bases and 4 bases, there was a span of 11 bases. The V gene's germline CDR1 is ENHRY and CDR2 SYGVKD. The CDR3 totals 13 residues.

This clone was observed a single time. The V and J genes are TRBV4-1 and TRBJ2-1; no clear D gene. V gave up 0 bases and J gave up 1 base, with 16 bases separating them. CDR3 length: 18 residues. Germline V gives CDR1 MGHRA, CDR2 YSYEKL. The CDR3 is CASSQDPALLSSYNEQFF. In DNA, the CDR3 is TGCGCCAGCAGCCAAGATCCCGCGTTACTTAGTTCCTACAATGAGCAGTTCTTC.

V usage is TRBV11-2 and J usage is TRBJ2-5, with 9 bases identical to TRBD2. The CDR3 is 19 amino acids. Losses at the gene ends were 8 bases for V and 5 bases for J; bases not matched to a gene: 24. From germline, CDR1 is SGHAT and CDR2 FQNNGV. The CDR3 DNA sequence: TGTGCCAGCCGACTAGGGGGGGGCGGGACTAGCTTTCTACGGGAGACCCAGTACTTC. It specifies CASRLGGGGTSFLRETQYF.

This chain connects TRBV29-1 to TRBJ2-1; 7 positions match TRBD1. The CDR3 loop spans 15 amino acids. The germline V gene has CDR1 SQVTM and CDR2 ANQGSEA. The trim removed 5 bases at V and 9 bases at J, leaving 16 bases unmatched. The CDR3 DNA reads as TGCAGCGTTCCAAAACAGCGCCTTAGGGGGCGTGAGCAGTTCTTC. This sequence encodes CSVPKQRLRGREQFF.

V is TRBV5-1 and J is TRBJ2-1; 11 positions match TRBD2. This CDR3 has 18 amino acids. The V gene end was trimmed by 4 bases and the J gene end by 5 bases; junction bases not matched to a gene: 14. Germline CDR1 is SGHRS and CDR2 is YFSETQ. The CDR3 DNA reads as TGCGCCAGCAGCCCCAGGGGGCTGGGGACTAGCGGCCACAATGAGCAGTTCTTC. Amino acid sequence: CASSPRGLGTSGHNEQFF.